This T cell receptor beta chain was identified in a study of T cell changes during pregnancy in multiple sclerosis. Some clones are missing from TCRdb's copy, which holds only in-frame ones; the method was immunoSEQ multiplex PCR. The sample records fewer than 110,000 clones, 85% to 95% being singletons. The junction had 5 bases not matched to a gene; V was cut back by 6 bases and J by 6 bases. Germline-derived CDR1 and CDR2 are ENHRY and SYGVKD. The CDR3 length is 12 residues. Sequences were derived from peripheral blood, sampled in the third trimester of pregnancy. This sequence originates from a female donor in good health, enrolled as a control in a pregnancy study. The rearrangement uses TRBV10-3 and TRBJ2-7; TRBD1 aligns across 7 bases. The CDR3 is CAISFTGVEQYF. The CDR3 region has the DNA TGTGCCATCAGCTTTACAGGGGTCGAGCAGTACTTC.